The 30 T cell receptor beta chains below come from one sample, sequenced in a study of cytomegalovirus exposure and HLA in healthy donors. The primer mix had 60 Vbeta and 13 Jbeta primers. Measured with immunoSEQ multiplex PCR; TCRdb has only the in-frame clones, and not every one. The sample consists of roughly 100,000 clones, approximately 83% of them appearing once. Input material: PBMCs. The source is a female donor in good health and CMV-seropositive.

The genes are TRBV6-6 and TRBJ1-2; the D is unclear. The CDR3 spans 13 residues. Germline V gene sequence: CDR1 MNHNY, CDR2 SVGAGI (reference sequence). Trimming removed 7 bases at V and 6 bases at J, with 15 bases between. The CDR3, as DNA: TGTGCCAGCACCCCAGACGGGCGGGATGGCTACACCTTC. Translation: CASTPDGRDGYTF.

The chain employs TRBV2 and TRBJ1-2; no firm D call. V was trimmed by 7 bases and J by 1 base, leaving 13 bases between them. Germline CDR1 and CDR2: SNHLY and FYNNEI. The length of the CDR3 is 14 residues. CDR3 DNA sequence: TGTGCCAGCAAGCAAGCTTGGTTTAACTATGGCTACACCTTC. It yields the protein CASKQAWFNYGYTF. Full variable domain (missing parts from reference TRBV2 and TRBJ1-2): EPEVTQTPSHQVTQMGQEVILRCVPISNHLYFYWYRQILGQKVEFLVSFYNNEISEKSEIFDDQFSVERPDGSNFTLKIRSTKLEDSAMYFCASKQAWFNYGYTFGSGTRLTVV.

The CDR3 loop is CASRTGAPLHF. CDR3 nucleotides: TGTGCCAGCCGCACGGGTGCCCCCCTCCACTTT. The V gene is TRBV28, the J gene TRBJ1-6; D gene unclear. There are 11 residues in the CDR3. Between the trimmed V and J ends, which lost 8 bases and 13 bases, there was a span of 12 bases. Germline lookup yields CDR1 MDHEN and CDR2 SYDVKM.

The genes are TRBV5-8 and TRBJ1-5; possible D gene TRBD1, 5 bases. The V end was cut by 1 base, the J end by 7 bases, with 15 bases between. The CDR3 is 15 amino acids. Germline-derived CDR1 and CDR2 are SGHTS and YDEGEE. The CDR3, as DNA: TGTGCCAGCAGCTTGATGGGGGGAAGGGGCCAGCCCCAGCATTTT. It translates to CASSLMGGRGQPQHF.

The CDR3 loop is CASSWEGQGANSPLHF. In DNA form, the CDR3 reads TGCGCCAGCAGCTGGGAGGGACAGGGGGCAAATTCACCCCTCCACTTT. The chain couples TRBV5-1 to TRBJ1-6; 12 bases are shared with TRBD1. The germline CDR1 and CDR2 sequences are SGHRS and YFSETQ. J lost 7 bases, V lost 3 bases, and 5 bases had no gene match. The CDR3 length is 16 residues.

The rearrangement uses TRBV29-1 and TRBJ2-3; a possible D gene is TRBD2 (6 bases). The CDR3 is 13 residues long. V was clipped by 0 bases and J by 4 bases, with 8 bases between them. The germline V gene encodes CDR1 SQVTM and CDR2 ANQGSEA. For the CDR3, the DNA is TGCAGCGTTGAAGATCGGAGGGCAGATACGCAGTATTTT. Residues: CSVEDRRADTQYF.

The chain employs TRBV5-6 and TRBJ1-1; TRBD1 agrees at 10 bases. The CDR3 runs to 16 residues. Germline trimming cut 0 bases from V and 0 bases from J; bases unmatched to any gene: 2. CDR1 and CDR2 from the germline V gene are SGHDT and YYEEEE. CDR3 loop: CASSLGQGAMNTEAFF. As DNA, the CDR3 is TGTGCCAGCAGCTTGGGACAGGGGGCGATGAACACTGAAGCTTTCTTT.

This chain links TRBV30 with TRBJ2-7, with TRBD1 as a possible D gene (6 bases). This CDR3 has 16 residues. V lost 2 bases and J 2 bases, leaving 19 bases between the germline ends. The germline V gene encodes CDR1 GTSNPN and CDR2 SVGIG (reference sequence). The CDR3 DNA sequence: TGTGCCTGGAGTACCGGGACAACAGACCGGACCTACGAGCAGTACTTC. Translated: CAWSTGTTDRTYEQYF.

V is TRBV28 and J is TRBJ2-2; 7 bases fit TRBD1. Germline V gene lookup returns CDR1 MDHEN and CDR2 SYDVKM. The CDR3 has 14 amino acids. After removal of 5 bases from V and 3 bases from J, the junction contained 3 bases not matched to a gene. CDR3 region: CASSRTGYTGELFF. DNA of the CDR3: TGTGCCAGCAGTCGGACAGGCTACACCGGGGAGCTGTTTTTT. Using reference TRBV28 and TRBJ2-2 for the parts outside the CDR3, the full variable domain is DVKVTQSSRYLVKRTGEKVFLECVQDMDHENMFWYRQDPGLGLRLIYFSYDVKMKEKGDIPEGYSVSREKKERFSLILESASTNQTSMYLCASSRTGYTGELFFGEGSRLTVL.

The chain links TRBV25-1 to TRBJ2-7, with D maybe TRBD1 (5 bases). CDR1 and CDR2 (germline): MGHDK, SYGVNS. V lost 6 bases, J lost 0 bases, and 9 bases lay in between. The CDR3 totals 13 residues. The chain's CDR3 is CASSQTDSYEQYF. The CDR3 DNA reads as TGTGCCAGCAGCCAGACAGACTCCTACGAGCAGTACTTC.

CDR3 nucleotides: TGCGCCAGCAGATCTCCGGGACAGAGCTCCTACGAGCAGTACTTC. Its translation: CASRSPGQSSYEQYF. V usage is TRBV10-2 and J usage is TRBJ2-7, with TRBD1 matching 7 bases. The germline V gene has CDR1 WSHSY and CDR2 SAAADI. The CDR3 is made up of 15 amino acids. V lost 6 bases, J lost 0 bases, and 8 bases stayed unmatched.

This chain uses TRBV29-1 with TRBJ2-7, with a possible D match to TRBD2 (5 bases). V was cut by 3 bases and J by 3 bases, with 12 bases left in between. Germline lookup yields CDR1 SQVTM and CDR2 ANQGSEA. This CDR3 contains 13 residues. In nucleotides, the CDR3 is TGCAGCGTTGAGTTAGGAGGTCTCTACGAGCAGTACTTC. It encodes CSVELGGLYEQYF.

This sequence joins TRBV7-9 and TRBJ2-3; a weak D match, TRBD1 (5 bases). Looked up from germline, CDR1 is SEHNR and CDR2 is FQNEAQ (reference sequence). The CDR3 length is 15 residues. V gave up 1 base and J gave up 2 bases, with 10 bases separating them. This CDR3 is CASSLGTGITDTQYF. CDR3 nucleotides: TGTGCCAGCAGCTTAGGAACAGGAATCACAGATACGCAGTATTTT.

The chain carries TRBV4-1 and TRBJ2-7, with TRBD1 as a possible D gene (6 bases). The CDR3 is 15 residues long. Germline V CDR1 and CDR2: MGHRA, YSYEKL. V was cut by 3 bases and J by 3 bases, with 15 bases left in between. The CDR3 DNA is TGCGCCAGCAGCCATCCTACAGGGTACGGCTACGAGCAGTACTTC. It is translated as CASSHPTGYGYEQYF.

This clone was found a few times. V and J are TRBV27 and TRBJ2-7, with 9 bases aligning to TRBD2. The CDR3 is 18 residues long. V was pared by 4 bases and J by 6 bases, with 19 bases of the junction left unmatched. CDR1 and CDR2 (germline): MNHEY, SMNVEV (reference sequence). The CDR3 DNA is TGTGCCAGCAGTTCCGCCGGGACTAGCTCCCCCCCCCTCCGCGAGCAGTACTTC. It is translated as CASSSAGTSSPPLREQYF.

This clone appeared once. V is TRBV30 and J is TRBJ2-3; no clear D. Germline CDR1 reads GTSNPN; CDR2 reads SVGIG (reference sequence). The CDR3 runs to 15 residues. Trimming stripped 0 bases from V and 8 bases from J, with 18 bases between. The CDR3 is CAWSVPNLRVPTQYF. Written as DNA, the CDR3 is TGTGCCTGGAGTGTACCCAATCTTCGGGTTCCTACGCAGTATTTT.

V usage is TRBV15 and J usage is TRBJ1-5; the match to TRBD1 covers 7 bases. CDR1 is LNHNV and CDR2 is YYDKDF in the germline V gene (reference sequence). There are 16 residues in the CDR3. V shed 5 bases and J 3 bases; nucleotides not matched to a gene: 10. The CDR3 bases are TGTGCCACCAGCGAGCGGAGACAGGGCGCCAATCAGCCCCAGCATTTT. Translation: CATSERRQGANQPQHF. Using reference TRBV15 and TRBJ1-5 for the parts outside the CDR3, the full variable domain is DAMVIQNPRYQVTQFGKPVTLSCSQTLNHNVMYWYQQKSSQAPKLLFHYYDKDFNNEADTPDNFQSRRPNTSFCFLDIRSPGLGDTAMYLCATSERRQGANQPQHFGDGTRLSIL.

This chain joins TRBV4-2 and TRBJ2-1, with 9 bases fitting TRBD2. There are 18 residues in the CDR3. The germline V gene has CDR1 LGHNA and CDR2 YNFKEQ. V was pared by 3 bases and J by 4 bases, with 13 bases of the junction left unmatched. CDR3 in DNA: TGTGCCAGCAGCCAGGGTGGGGCTTGGACTAGCGAGTACAATGAGCAGTTCTTC. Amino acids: CASSQGGAWTSEYNEQFF.

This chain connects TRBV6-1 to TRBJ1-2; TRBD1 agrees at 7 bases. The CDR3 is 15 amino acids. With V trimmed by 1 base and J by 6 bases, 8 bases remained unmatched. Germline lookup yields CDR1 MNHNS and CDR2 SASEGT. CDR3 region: CASSEGPSGTDGYTF. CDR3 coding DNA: TGTGCCAGCAGTGAAGGACCTTCCGGGACAGATGGCTACACCTTC.

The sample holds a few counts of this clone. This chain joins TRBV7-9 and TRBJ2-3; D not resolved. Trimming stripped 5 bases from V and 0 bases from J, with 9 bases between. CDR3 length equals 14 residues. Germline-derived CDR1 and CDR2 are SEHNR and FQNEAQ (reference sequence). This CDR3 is CASSTPGSTDTQYF. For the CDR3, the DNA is TGTGCCAGCAGCACCCCAGGAAGCACAGATACGCAGTATTTT.

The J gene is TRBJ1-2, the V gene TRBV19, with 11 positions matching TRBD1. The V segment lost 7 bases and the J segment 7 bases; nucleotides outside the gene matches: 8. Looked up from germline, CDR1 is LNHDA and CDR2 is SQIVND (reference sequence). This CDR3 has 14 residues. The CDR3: CASTSDRGRGGYTF. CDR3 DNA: TGTGCCAGTACCTCGGACAGGGGGCGAGGTGGCTACACCTTC.

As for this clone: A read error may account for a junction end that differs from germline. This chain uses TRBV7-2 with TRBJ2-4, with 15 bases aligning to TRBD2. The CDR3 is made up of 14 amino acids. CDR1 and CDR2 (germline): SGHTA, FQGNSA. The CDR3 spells CASSSRTSGGAEDF. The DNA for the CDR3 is TGTGCCAGCAGCTCCCGGACTAGCGGGGGGGCAGAGGATTTC.

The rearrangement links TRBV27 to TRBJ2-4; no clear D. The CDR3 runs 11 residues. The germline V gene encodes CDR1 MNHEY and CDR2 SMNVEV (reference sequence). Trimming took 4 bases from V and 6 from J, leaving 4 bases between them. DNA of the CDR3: TGTGCCAGCAGTTCCAGAAACATTCAGTACTTC. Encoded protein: CASSSRNIQYF.

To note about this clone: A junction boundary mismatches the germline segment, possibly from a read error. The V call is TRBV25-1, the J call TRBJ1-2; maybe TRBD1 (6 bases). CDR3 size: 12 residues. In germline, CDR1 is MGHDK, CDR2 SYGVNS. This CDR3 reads CASSEAGEGYPF. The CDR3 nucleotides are TGTGCCAGCAGTGAGGCAGGGGAAGGCTACCCCTTC.

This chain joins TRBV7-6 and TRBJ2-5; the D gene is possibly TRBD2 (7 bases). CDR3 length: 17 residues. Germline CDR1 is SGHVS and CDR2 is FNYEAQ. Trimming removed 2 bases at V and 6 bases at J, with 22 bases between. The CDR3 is CASSLPLVGGPSKTQYF. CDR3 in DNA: TGTGCCAGCAGCTTACCCCTTGTGGGGGGGCCCTCAAAGACCCAGTACTTC.

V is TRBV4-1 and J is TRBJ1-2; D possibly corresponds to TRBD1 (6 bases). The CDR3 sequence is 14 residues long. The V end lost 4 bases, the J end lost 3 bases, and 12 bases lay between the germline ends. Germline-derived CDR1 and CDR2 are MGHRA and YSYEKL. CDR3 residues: CASSPAGADYGYTF. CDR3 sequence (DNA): TGCGCCAGCAGCCCCGCAGGGGCTGACTATGGCTACACCTTC.

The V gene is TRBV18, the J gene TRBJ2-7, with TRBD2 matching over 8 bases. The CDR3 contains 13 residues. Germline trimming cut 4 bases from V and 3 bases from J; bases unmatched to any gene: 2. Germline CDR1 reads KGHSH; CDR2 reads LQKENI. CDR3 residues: CASSRGTSYEQYF. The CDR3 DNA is TGTGCCAGCTCACGAGGGACTAGCTACGAGCAGTACTTC.

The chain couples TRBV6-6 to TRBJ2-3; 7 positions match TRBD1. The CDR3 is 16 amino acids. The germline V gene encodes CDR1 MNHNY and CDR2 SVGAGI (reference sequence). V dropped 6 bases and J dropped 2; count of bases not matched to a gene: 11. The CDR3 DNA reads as TGTGCCAGCAGCCAAACAGGGGTCATTAACACAGATACGCAGTATTTT. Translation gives CASSQTGVINTDTQYF.

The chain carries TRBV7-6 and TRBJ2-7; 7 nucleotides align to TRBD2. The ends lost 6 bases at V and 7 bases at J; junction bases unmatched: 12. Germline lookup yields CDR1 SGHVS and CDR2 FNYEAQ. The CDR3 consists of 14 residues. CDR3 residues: CASSIASGDREQYF. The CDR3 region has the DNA TGTGCCAGCAGTATAGCTAGCGGAGACCGAGAGCAGTACTTC.

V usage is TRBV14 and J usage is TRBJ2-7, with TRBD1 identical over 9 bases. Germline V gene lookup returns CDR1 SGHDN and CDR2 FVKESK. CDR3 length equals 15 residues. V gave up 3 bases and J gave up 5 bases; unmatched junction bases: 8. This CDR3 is CASSQGQGVGNEQYF. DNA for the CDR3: TGTGCCAGCAGCCAGGGACAGGGAGTAGGAAACGAGCAGTACTTC.